This T cell receptor (beta chain) was identified in a study of graft-versus-host responses after intestinal transplantation. Study-wide context: Grafts that recipients had were multivisceral, liver-intestinal, or isolated intestinal transplants. The study's findings and limits: There were GvH clones found in recipient marrow, and some of them appeared first in ileum or blood.

The protocol was immunoSEQ multiplex PCR, while the TCRdb copy is restricted to in-frame clones and leaves out a portion. The sample lists approximately 90,000 clones, approximately 90% occurring once. Comment on this clone: No antigen is known for it.

This sample comprised unstimulated CD8+ T cells sorted from spleen or lymph node cells, obtained before transplant. The TCR was taken from a human donor who was the organ donor for an intestinal transplant.

In DNA, the CDR3 is TGCGCCAGCAGCCAAGATTTAACAGTCCAAGAGACCCAGTACTTC. Translated, it gives CASSQDLTVQETQYF. The chain carries TRBV4-1 and TRBJ2-5, with D uncertain. Germline CDR1 MGHRA, CDR2 YSYEKL. This CDR3 is built from 15 residues. The V end was cut by 0 bases, the J end by 1 base, with 9 bases between.